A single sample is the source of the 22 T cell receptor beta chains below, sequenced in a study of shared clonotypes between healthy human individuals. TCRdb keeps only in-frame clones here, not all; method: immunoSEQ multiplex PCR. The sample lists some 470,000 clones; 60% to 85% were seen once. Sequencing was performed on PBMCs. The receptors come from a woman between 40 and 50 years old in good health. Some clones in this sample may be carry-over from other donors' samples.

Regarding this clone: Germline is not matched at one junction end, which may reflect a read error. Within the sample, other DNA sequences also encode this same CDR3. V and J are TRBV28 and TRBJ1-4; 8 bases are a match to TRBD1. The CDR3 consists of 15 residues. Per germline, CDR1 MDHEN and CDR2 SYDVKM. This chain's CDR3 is CASSQSGTGDEKLFF. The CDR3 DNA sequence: TGTGCCAGCAGTCAATCCGGGACAGGCGATGAAAAACTGTTTTTC.

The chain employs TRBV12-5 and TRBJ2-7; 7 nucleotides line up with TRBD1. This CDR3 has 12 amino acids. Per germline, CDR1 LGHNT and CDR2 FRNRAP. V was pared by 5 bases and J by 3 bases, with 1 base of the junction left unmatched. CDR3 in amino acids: CASGRDSYEQYF. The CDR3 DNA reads TGTGCTAGTGGTCGGGACAGCTACGAGCAGTACTTC. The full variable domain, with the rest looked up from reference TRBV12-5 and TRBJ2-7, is DARVTQTPRHKVTEMGQEVTMRCQPILGHNTVFWYRQTMMQGLELLAYFRNRAPLDDSGMPKDRFSAEMPDATLATLKIQPSEPRDSAVYFCASGRDSYEQYFGPGTRLTVT.

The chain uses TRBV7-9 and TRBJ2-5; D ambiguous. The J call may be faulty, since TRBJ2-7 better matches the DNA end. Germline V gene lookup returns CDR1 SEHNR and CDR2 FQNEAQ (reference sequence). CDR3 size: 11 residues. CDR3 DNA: TGTGCCAGCAGTTCGAACTACGAGCAGTACTTC. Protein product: CASSSNYEQYF.

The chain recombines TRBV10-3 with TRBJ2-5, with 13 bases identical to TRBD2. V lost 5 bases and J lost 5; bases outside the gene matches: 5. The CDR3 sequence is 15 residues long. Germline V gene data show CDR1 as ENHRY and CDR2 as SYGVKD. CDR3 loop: CAISTSGRAAETQYF. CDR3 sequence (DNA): TGTGCCATCAGTACTAGCGGGAGGGCGGCGGAGACCCAGTACTTC.

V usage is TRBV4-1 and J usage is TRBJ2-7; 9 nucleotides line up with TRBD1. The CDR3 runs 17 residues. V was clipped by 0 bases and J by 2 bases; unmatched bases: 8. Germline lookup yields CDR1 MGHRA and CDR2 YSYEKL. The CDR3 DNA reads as TGCGCCAGCAGCCAAGAAATACCGGGACAGGGAGCCTACGAGCAGTACTTC. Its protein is CASSQEIPGQGAYEQYF.

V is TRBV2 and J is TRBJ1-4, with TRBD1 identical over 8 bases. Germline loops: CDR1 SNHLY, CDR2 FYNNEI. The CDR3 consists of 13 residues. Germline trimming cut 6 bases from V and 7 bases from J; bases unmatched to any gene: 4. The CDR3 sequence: CASRGGQGEKLFF. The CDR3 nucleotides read TGTGCCAGCAGAGGCGGACAGGGTGAAAAACTGTTTTTT.

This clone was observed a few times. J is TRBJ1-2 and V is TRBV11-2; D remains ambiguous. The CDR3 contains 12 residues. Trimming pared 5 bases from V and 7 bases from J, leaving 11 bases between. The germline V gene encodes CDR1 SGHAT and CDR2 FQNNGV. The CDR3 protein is CASSPGSRGYTF. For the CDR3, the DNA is TGTGCCAGCAGCCCGGGCTCCCGTGGCTACACCTTC.

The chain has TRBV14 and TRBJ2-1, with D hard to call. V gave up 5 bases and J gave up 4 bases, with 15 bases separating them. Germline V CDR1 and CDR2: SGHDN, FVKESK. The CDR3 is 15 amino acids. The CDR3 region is CASSSRPKRYNEQFF. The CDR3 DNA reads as TGTGCCAGCAGCTCCCGACCCAAGAGGTACAATGAGCAGTTCTTC.

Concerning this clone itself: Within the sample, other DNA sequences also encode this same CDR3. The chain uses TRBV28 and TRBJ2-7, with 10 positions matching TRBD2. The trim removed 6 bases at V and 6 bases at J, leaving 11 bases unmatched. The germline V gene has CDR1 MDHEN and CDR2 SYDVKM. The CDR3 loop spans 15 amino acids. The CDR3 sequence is CASRYTSGRALEQYF. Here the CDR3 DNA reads TGTGCCAGCAGATACACCAGCGGGAGGGCCCTCGAGCAGTACTTC.

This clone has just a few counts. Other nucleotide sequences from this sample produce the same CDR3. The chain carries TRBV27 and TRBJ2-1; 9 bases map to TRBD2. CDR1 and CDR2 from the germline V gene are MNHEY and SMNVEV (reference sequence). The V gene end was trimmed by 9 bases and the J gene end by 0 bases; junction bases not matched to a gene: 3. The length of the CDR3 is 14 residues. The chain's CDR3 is CASSSGSSYNEQFF. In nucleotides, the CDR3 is TGTGCCAGTAGTAGCGGGAGCTCCTACAATGAGCAGTTCTTC.

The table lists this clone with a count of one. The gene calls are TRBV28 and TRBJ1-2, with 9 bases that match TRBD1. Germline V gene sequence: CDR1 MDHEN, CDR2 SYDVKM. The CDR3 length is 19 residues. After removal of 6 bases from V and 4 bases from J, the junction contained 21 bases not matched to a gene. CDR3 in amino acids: CASSSPAGTGKTNSYGYTF. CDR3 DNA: TGTGCCAGCAGCTCCCCCGCCGGGACAGGGAAAACAAACTCCTATGGCTACACCTTC.

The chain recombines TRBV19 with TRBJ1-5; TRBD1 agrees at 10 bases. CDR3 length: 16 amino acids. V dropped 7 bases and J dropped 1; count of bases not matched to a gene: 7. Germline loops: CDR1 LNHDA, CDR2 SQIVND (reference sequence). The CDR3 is CASNDRGLISNQPQHF. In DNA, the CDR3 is TGTGCCAGTAACGACAGGGGGCTTATCAGCAATCAGCCCCAGCATTTT.

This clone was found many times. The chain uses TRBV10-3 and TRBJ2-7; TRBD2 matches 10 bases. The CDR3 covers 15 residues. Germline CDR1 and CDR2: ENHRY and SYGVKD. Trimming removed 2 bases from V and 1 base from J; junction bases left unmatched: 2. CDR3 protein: CAISEGLAESYEQYF. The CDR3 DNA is TGTGCCATCAGTGAGGGACTAGCGGAGTCCTACGAGCAGTACTTC.

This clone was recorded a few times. Written as DNA, the CDR3 is TGTGCCAGCAGTTCCCCGACCATGAACACCGGGGAGCTGTTTTTT. Amino acid sequence: CASSSPTMNTGELFF. The rearrangement uses TRBV27 and TRBJ2-2; D is unclear. Germline lookup yields CDR1 MNHEY and CDR2 SMNVEV (reference sequence). Trimming took 4 bases from V and 1 from J, leaving 10 bases between them. CDR3 length: 15 residues.

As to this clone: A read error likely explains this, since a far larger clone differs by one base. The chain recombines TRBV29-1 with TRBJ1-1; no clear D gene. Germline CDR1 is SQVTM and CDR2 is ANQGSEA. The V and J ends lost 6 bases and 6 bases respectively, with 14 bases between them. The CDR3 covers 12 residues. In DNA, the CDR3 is TGCAGCGTGAGTTCATGGAGAGCTGAAGCTTTCTTT. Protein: CSVSSWRAEAFF.

The CDR3 coding sequence is TGTGCCAGCAGGCGGGGGGAGTCCTACGAGCAGTACTTC. It translates to CASRRGESYEQYF. The chain recombines TRBV6-5 with TRBJ2-7; 8 bases match TRBD2. CDR3 length: 13 amino acids. The ends lost 6 bases at V and 1 base at J; junction bases unmatched: 2. The germline V gene has CDR1 MNHEY and CDR2 SVGAGI.

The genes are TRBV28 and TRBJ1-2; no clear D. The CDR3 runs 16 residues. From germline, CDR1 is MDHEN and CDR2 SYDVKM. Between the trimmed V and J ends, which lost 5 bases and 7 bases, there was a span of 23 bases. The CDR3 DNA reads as TGTGCCAGCAGTCAATGGGCAGGAGCTTCCTTTGGTGGCTACACCTTC. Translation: CASSQWAGASFGGYTF.

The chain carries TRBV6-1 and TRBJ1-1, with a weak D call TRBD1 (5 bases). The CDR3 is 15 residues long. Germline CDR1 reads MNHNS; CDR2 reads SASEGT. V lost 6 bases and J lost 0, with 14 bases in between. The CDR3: CASSSRGGMNTEAFF. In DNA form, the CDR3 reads TGTGCCAGCAGCTCCCGGGGGGGGATGAACACTGAAGCTTTCTTT.

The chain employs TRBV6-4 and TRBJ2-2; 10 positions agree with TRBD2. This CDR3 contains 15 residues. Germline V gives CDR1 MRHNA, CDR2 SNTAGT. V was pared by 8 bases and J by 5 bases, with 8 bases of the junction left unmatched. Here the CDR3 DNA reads TGTGCCAGCGGCCTGGCTAGCGGGGGAACCGGGGAGCTGTTTTTT. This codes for CASGLASGGTGELFF.

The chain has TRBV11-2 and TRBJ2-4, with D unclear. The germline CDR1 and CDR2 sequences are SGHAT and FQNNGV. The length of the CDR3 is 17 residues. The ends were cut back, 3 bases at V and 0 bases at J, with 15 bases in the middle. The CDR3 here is CASSFLNSLLAKNIQYF. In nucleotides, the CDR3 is TGTGCCAGCAGCTTCTTAAACAGTTTACTAGCCAAAAACATTCAGTACTTC.

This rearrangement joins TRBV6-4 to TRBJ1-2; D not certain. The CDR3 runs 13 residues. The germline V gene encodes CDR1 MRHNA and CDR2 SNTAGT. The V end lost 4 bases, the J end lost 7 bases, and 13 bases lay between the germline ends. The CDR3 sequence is CASSAEGRSGYTF. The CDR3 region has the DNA TGTGCCAGCAGTGCAGAGGGAAGAAGTGGCTACACCTTC.

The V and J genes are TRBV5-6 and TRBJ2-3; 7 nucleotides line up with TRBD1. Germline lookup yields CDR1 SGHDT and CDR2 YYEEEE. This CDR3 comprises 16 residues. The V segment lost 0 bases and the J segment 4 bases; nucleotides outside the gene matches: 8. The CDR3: CASSLVVGGDPDTQYF. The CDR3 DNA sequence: TGTGCCAGCAGCTTGGTGGTAGGGGGCGACCCAGATACGCAGTATTTT. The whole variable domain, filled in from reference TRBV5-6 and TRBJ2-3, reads DAGVTQSPTHLIKTRGQQVTLRCSPKSGHDTVSWYQQALGQGPQFIFQYYEEEERQRGNFPDRFSGHQFPNYSSELNVNALLLGDSALYLCASSLVVGGDPDTQYFGPGTRLTVL.